Following are 2 T cell receptor beta chains from one sample sequenced in a study of lymphopenia after photon versus proton radiotherapy. Sequencing used immunoSEQ multiplex PCR; TCRdb keeps in-frame clones, though not all of them. The sample comprises about 25,000 clones, over 80% of which are singletons, and approximately 18% rests with the top ten. This sample comprised peripheral blood, obtained from a patient treated with photon-based radiotherapy. All receptors derive from a man aged 45-65 years with gastric cancer.

The chain links TRBV5-1 to TRBJ1-2, with no clear D. Deletions cut 0 bases from V and 2 bases from J, with 5 bases between. The CDR3 covers 13 residues. CDR1 and CDR2 (germline): SGHRS, YFSETQ. The CDR3 DNA is TGCGCCAGCAGCTTGGAAGGGAACTATGGCTACACCTTC. Its translation: CASSLEGNYGYTF.

The chain couples TRBV7-2 to TRBJ2-7; possible D gene TRBD1, 5 bases. The CDR3 is 14 amino acids. V was cut by 1 base and J by 0 bases, with 7 bases left in between. The germline V gene encodes CDR1 SGHTA and CDR2 FQGNSA. For the CDR3, the DNA is TGTGCCAGCAGCTTAGGTGGGGCCTCCTACGAGCAGTACTTC. Translated: CASSLGGASYEQYF.